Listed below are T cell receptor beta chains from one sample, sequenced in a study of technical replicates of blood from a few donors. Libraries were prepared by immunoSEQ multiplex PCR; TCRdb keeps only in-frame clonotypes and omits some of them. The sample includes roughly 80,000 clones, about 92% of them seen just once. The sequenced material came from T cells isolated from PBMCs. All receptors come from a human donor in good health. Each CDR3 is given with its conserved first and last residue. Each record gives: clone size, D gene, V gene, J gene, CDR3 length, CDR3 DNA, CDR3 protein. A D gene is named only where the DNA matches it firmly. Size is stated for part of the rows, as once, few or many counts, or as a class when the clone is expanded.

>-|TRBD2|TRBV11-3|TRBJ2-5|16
TGTGCCAGCAGCCAGACTTTTAGGACTAGCCAAGAGACCCAGTACTTC
CASSQTFRTSQETQYF
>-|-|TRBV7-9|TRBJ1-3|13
TGTGCCAGCAGCCTTAGGGAGGGCCACACCATATATTTT
CASSLREGHTIYF
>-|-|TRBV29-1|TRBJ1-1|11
TGCAGCGTCTCCGGGACAAATGAAGCTTTCTTT
CSVSGTNEAFF
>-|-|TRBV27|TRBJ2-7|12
TGTGCCAGCAGTCCCACAGGGTTCGAGCAGTACTTC
CASSPTGFEQYF
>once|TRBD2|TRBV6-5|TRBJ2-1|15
TGTGCCAGCAGCCCTCGGAGCGGGAGGTACAATGAGCAGTTCTTC
CASSPRSGRYNEQFF
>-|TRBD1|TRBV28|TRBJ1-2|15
TGTGCCAGCAGTTTATACCCTCGACAGGGTGACGGCTACACCTTC
CASSLYPRQGDGYTF
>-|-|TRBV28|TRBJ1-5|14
TGTGCCAGCAGGTTGACAGGTAGCAATCAGCCCCAGCATTTT
CASRLTGSNQPQHF
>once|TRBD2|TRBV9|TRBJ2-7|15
TGTGCCAGCAGCGCGGGCGGGGGTAGCGGCTACGAGCAGTACTTC
CASSAGGGSGYEQYF
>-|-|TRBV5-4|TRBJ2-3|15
TGTGCCAGCAGCTCTACAGGGATTCTAGGAGATACGCAGTATTTT
CASSSTGILGDTQYF
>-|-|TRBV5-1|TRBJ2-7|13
TGCGCCAGTACTTTATCGGGAGCCTACGAGCAGTACTTC
CASTLSGAYEQYF
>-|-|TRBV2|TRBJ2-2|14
TGTGCCAGCCGATGGACAGAGAACACCGGGGAGCTGTTTTTT
CASRWTENTGELFF
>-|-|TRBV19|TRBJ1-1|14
TGTGCCAGTAGTGAAGGCAGGGGTATCACTGAAGCTTTCTTT
CASSEGRGITEAFF
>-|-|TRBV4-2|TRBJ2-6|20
TGTGCCAGCAGCCCTCTCTCCGGCGGGCAGGCCCGTACTGGGGCCAACGTCCTGACTTTC
CASSPLSGGQARTGANVLTF
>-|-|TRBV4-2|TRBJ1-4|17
TGTGCCAGCAGCCAAGATGTGGTGGGGAGAGTTAATGAAAAACTGTTTTTT
CASSQDVVGRVNEKLFF
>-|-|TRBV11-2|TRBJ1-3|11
TGTGCCAGCAGCACAGGAAACACCATATATTTT
CASSTGNTIYF
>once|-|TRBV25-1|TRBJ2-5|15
TGTGCCAGCAGTGAGGTCGGGGTCATGGGGGAGACCCAGTACTTC
CASSEVGVMGETQYF
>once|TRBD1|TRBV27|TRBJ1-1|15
TGTGCCAGCAGTTTAGGGGACAGACAGAACACTGAAGCTTTCTTT
CASSLGDRQNTEAFF
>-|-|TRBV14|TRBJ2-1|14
TGTGCCAGCAGCTATTTTCAGGGTCTCAATGAGCAGTTCTTC
CASSYFQGLNEQFF
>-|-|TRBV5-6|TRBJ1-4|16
TGTGCCAGCAGCAGCGCAACCGGGACAAAGGTTGAAAAACTGTTTTTT
CASSSATGTKVEKLFF
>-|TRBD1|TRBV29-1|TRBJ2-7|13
TGCAGCGTTGATTCCGGACAGGGTTACGAGCAGTACTTC
CSVDSGQGYEQYF
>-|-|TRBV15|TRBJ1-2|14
TGTGCCACCAGCAGAGAAGGAGCTAACTATGGCTACACCTTC
CATSREGANYGYTF
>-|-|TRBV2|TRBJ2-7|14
TGTGCCAGCAGTGAACTGGCCGTGCCCTACGAGCAGTACTTC
CASSELAVPYEQYF
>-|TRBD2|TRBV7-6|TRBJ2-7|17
TGTGCCAGCAGCTTAGTTGTCCAGCGGGATCGCCCCTACGAGCAGTACTTC
CASSLVVQRDRPYEQYF
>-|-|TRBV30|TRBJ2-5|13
TGTGCCTGGTCCCGGGGGTATCGAGAGACCCAGTACTTC
CAWSRGYRETQYF
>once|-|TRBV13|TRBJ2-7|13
TGTGCCAGCAGACACCGGACAACCTACGAGCAGTACTTC
CASRHRTTYEQYF
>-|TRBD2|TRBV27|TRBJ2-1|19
TGTGCCAGCAGTTTATACTTACCCGGGACTAGCGGACCCTACAATGAGCAGTTCTTC
CASSLYLPGTSGPYNEQFF
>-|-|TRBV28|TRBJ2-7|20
TGTGCCAGCAGTTCTCCCAGAAGCGGGCGCGTACCCTTTGGAGTTCTCGAGCAGTACTTC
CASSSPRSGRVPFGVLEQYF
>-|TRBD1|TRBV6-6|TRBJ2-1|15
TGTGCCAGCAGTTATCCGGGACAGGGAGGGGAAGAGCAGTTCTTC
CASSYPGQGGEEQFF
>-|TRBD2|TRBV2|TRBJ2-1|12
TGTGCCATTACTAGCGGGAGGGGCGAGCAGTTCTTC
CAITSGRGEQFF
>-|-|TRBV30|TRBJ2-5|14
TGTGCCTGGAGTGGCCTGAGCTTACAAGAGACCCAGTACTTC
CAWSGLSLQETQYF
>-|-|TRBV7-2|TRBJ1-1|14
TGTGCCAGCAGCTTTTTGGACAGATCAACTGAAGCTTTCTTT
CASSFLDRSTEAFF
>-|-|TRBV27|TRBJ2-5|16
TGTGCCAGCAGTTTATCCCGACGGGGGGCTAGGGAGACCCAGTACTTC
CASSLSRRGARETQYF
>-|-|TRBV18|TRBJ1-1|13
TGTGCCAGCTCGCCGAGATGGAACACTGAAGCTTTCTTT
CASSPRWNTEAFF
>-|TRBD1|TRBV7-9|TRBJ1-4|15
TGTGCCAGCAGCGCCGGGGCAGGGGGCTTCGAAAAACTGTTTTTT
CASSAGAGGFEKLFF
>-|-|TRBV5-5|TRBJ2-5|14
TGTGCCAGCAGCTTGGATCCGGGCGGGGAGACCCAGTACTTC
CASSLDPGGETQYF
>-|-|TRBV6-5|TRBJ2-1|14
TGTGCCAGCACAGAGCGGGTTCCCTACAATGAGCAGTTCTTC
CASTERVPYNEQFF
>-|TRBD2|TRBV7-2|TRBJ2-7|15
TGTGCCAGCAGCTTATGGCCAGCGGGAGATCGCGAGCAGTACTTC
CASSLWPAGDREQYF